This TCR beta chain was captured in a study of T cells in Graves' hyperthyroidism and ophthalmopathy. Concerning this clonotype itself: The target antigen is unknown.

Study results and caveats: Clonotypes that were expanded in thyroid above 0.001 mostly appeared in blood too. From stable hyperthyroidism, ophthalmopathy was set apart by a 13 V-J model.

Regions amplified from RNA transcripts were the TCR beta CDR3 regions. The HTBI primer set served for first-round RT-PCR of the TCR CDR3. Using its own MiXCR run on the multiplex PCR reads, TCRdb lists one record per CDR3 protein. Among approximately 640,000 distinct CDR3 sequences listed, around a sixth were seen once. Trimming pared 6 bases from V and 9 bases from J, leaving 12 bases between. The CDR3 covers 13 residues. Germline CDR1 and CDR2: ENHRY and SYGVKD. Uncontrolled infection, other autoimmune disease, pregnancy or lactation disqualified patients from enrolment. The sequenced material came from blood. V gene TRBV10-3 combines with J gene TRBJ1-6; D is perhaps TRBD1 (5 bases). The receptor was derived from a man aged 50 or older with Graves' hyperthyroidism. The DNA of the CDR3 is TGTGCCATCAGGGACATAGAAATTTCACCCCTCCACTTT. It encodes CAIRDIEISPLHF.